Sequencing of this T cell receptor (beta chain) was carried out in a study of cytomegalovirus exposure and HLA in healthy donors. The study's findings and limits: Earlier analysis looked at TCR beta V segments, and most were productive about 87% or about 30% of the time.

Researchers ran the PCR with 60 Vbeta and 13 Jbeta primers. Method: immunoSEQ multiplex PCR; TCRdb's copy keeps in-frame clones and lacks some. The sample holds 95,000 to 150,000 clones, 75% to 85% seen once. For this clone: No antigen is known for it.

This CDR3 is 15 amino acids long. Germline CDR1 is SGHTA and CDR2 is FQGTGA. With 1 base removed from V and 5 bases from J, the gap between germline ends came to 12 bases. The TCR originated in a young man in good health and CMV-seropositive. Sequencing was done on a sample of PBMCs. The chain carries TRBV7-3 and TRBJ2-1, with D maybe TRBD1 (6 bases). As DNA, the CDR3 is TGTGCCAGCAGCTTAATGCCAGGGGAGAACAATGAGCAGTTCTTC. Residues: CASSLMPGENNEQFF.